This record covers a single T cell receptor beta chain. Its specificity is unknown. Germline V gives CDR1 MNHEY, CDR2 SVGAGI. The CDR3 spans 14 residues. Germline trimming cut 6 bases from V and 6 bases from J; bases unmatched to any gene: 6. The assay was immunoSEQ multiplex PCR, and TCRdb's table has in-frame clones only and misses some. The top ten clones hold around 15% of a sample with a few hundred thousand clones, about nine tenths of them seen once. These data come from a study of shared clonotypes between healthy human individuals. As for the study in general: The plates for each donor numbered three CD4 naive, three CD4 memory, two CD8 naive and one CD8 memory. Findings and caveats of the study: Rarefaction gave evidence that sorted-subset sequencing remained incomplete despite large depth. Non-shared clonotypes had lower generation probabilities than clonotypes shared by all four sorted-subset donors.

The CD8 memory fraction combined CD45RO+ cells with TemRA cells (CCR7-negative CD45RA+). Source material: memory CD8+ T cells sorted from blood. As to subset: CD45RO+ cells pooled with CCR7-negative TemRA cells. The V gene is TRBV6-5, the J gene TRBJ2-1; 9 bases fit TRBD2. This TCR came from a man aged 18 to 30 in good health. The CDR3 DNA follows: TGTGCCAGCAGCGGGCGGGAGGGCCGCAATGAGCAGTTCTTC. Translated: CASSGREGRNEQFF.